This is a list of T cell receptor beta chains from one sample in a study of CD8+ T cells in alopecia areata. The protocol was immunoSEQ multiplex PCR, while the TCRdb copy is restricted to in-frame clones and leaves out a portion. The sample has about 180,000 clones; around half are singletons. The material sequenced was CD8+ T cells sorted from blood, taken at week 24, from a patient treated with tofacitinib. These receptors all come from a human donor with alopecia areata. CDR3s include the opening cysteine and the closing phenylalanine or tryptophan.

cdr3_aa: CASSQGQGGQPQHF
v_call: TRBV27

cdr3_aa: CASSVEARSQETQYF
v_call: TRBV9

cdr3_aa: CATSVPGGGSGGYTF
v_call: TRBV15

cdr3_aa: CASSQEGNQPQHF
v_call: TRBV5-1

cdr3_aa: CAWSVGDGYEQYF
v_call: TRBV30

cdr3_aa: CASSQGRGQAYEQYF
v_call: TRBV4-3

cdr3_aa: CASSKTYPSTDTQYF
v_call: TRBV7-6

cdr3_aa: CASSGGRVSYNSPLHF
v_call: TRBV15

cdr3_aa: CASSLPGTEAFF
v_call: TRBV27

cdr3_aa: CASSTQGGGPTDTQYF
v_call: TRBV9

cdr3_aa: CSVDAGQGAYNEQFF
v_call: TRBV29-1

cdr3_aa: CASATGKGYEQYF
v_call: TRBV27

cdr3_aa: CAWILSRSTTEAFF
v_call: TRBV30

cdr3_aa: CAWSVNGADTQYF
v_call: TRBV30

cdr3_aa: CASSGLGGQETQYF
v_call: TRBV27

cdr3_aa: CASSLRGSYEQYF
v_call: TRBV11-2

cdr3_aa: CSVLTGKAYGYTF
v_call: TRBV29-1

cdr3_aa: CAWSVGPGDGYTF
v_call: TRBV30

cdr3_aa: CASSKDRANEKLFF
v_call: TRBV6-5

cdr3_aa: CASSQTSGFANTGELFF
v_call: TRBV13

cdr3_aa: CAIKDPNVGGELFF
v_call: TRBV10-3

cdr3_aa: CASSGYRGRDTEAFF
v_call: TRBV25-1

cdr3_aa: CSVEEAYKNTEAFF
v_call: TRBV29-1

cdr3_aa: CAWTSGGTYTEAFF
v_call: TRBV30

cdr3_aa: CASSSSRASPLHF
v_call: TRBV11-2

cdr3_aa: CASHPGPTYGYTF
v_call: TRBV18

cdr3_aa: CASSYGSDNQPQHF
v_call: TRBV6-5

cdr3_aa: CASSTASTDTQYF
v_call: TRBV5-1

cdr3_aa: CASSPGLGSYEQYF
v_call: TRBV5-6

cdr3_aa: CAWGIGSTEAFF
v_call: TRBV30

cdr3_aa: CASSPGTGGQGELFF
v_call: TRBV11-2

cdr3_aa: CASSPFGIEEETQYF
v_call: TRBV2

cdr3_aa: CSAQGREGRFNEQFF
v_call: TRBV29-1

cdr3_aa: CASSSLGEKLFF
v_call: TRBV5-6

cdr3_aa: CASSLGRAYEQYF
v_call: TRBV27

cdr3_aa: CASSLRVPGQGGDQPQHF
v_call: TRBV7-8

cdr3_aa: CASRPRIGLDTEAFF
v_call: TRBV7-2

cdr3_aa: CASSLTRDTEAFF
v_call: TRBV11-1

cdr3_aa: CASSSTSSGGALDTQYF
v_call: TRBV7-6

cdr3_aa: CASSQSHGSGELFF
v_call: TRBV23-1

cdr3_aa: CASSQVSLATDYGYTF
v_call: TRBV7-7

cdr3_aa: CASSLYPEAFF
v_call: TRBV4-2

cdr3_aa: CASSQDRVEGYTF
v_call: TRBV4-3

cdr3_aa: CASTGETYEQYF
v_call: TRBV2

cdr3_aa: CASSYIGYQPQHF
v_call: TRBV6-9

cdr3_aa: CASSLGPAGEPQHF
v_call: TRBV14

cdr3_aa: CASSQDRTGIKQETQYF
v_call: TRBV4-3

cdr3_aa: CASSLAPFGEKLFF
v_call: TRBV13

cdr3_aa: CASSLSGGTEAFF
v_call: TRBV6-5

cdr3_aa: CAWSPGNEQYF
v_call: TRBV30

cdr3_aa: CASRLQGTEAFF
v_call: TRBV6-1

cdr3_aa: CASVGTSPEQFF
v_call: TRBV7-9

cdr3_aa: CASSPPGQGNTIYF
v_call: TRBV7-2

cdr3_aa: CASSGTDLNYGYTF
v_call: TRBV2